The following is a T cell receptor (beta chain) sequence with its context. This record belongs to a study of T cells in Graves' hyperthyroidism and ophthalmopathy. Study at large: Peripheral blood was obtained at initial diagnosis, preceding any treatment.

RNA transcripts were the template for amplifying TCR beta CDR3 regions. The HTBI primer set served for first-round RT-PCR of the TCR CDR3. TCRdb analysed the multiplex PCR reads with MiXCR anew, one entry per CDR3 protein. The data hold around 350,000 distinct CDR3 sequences, with 15% to 20% observed a single time. Across 18 months, stable Graves' hyperthyroidism was marked by no progression to ophthalmopathy. Diagnoses were established using clinical symptoms, serum thyroxine and TRAb, thyroid ultrasound and orbital computed tomography. It was 8 to 10 ml of fresh peripheral blood that supplied the PBMCs. V was cut by 7 bases and J by 0 bases, with 6 bases left in between. The germline V gene encodes CDR1 MNHEY and CDR2 SVGAGI. The CDR3 length is 12 residues.

The rearrangement joins TRBV6-5 to TRBJ2-5; D ambiguous. The source of this sequence is a woman aged 18-30 years with Graves' hyperthyroidism. Sequenced: blood. The CDR3 coding sequence is TGTGCCAGCACGGACGACCAAGAGACCCAGTACTTC. The encoded protein is CASTDDQETQYF.